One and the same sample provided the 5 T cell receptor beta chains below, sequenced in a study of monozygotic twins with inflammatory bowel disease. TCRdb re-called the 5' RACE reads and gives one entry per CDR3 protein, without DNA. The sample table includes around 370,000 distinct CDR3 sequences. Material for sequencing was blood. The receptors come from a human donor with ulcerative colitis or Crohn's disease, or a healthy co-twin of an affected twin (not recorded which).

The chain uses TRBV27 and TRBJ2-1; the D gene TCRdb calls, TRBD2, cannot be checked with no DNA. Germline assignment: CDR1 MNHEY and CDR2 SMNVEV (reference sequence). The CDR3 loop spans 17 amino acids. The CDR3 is CASSYSVAGGPSGEQFF.

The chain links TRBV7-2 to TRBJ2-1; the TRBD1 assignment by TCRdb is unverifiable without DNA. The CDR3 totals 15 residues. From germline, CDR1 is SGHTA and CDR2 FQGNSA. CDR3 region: CASTPRRGSYNEQFF.

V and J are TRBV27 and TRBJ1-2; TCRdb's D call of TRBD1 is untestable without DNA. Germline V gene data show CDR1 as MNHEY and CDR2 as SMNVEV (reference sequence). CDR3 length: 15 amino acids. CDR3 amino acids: CASSFAPLDRYGYTF.

The CDR3 is CSVVWPSYEQYF. The V gene is TRBV29-1, the J gene TRBJ2-7. This CDR3 comprises 12 residues. Per the germline V gene, CDR1 is SQVTM and CDR2 is ANQGSEA.

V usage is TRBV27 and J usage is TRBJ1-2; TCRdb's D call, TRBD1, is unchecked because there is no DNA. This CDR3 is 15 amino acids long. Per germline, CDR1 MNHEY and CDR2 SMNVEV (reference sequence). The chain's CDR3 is CASRVQGVGNYGYTF.